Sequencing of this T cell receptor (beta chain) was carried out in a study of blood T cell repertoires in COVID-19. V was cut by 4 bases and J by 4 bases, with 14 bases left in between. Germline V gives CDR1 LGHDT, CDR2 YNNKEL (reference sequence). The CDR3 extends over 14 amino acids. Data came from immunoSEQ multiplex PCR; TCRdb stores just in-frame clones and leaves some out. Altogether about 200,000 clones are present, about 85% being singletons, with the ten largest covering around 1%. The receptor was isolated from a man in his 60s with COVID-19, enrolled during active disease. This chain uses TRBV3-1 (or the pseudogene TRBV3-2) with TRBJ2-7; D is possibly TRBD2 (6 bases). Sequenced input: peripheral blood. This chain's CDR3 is CASSLRDGRYEQYF. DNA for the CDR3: TGTGCCAGCAGCCTCCGGGACGGGAGATACGAGCAGTACTTC.